Below, 11 T cell receptor beta chains from the same sample are listed, as sequenced in a study of shared clonotypes between healthy human individuals. Only in-frame clones appear in the TCRdb table, and some are missing; sequencing was by immunoSEQ multiplex PCR. Here the sample spans roughly 2.5 million clones, around nine tenths being singletons. Specimen: naive CD4+ T cells sorted from blood. Sample subset: CD45RA+ positively selected. The receptor source for this set is a man between 18 and 29 years old in good health.

The gene calls are TRBV23-1 and TRBJ2-2, with D unclear. TRBV23-1 is classed as an ORF, of uncertain function. The CDR3 loop spans 16 amino acids. Trimming shortened V by 6 bases and J by 4 bases, and 18 bases separated the two germline ends. The CDR3 reads CASSPSREISTGELFF. Written as DNA, the CDR3 is TGCGCCAGCAGCCCGTCTCGTGAGATATCCACCGGGGAGCTGTTTTTT.

The genes are TRBV6-1 and TRBJ2-5, with 8 positions matching TRBD1. Germline V gives CDR1 MNHNS, CDR2 SASEGT. V was pared by 6 bases and J by 5 bases, with 8 bases of the junction left unmatched. The CDR3 extends over 14 amino acids. Here the CDR3 reads CASSDLDRVETQYF. The CDR3 DNA is TGTGCCAGCAGCGATCTGGACAGGGTGGAGACCCAGTACTTC.

This rearrangement joins TRBV7-9 to TRBJ2-2; 8 nucleotides align to TRBD2. The CDR3 covers 16 residues. Losses at the gene ends were 10 bases for V and 2 bases for J; bases not matched to a gene: 12. Germline lookup yields CDR1 SEHNR and CDR2 FQNEAQ (reference sequence). CDR3 amino acids: CANEINGRANTGELFF. The CDR3 DNA reads TGTGCCAACGAGATTAACGGGAGGGCCAACACCGGGGAGCTGTTTTTT.

The chain carries TRBV7-9 and TRBJ2-5, with 8 positions matching TRBD2. The CDR3 has 14 amino acids. With 5 bases clipped from V and 2 bases from J, the junction kept 4 bases outside the gene matches. Germline CDR1 SEHNR, CDR2 FQNEAQ (reference sequence). CDR3 sequence: CASSPGLAQETQYF. The CDR3 DNA reads TGTGCCAGCAGCCCCGGACTAGCTCAAGAGACCCAGTACTTC. Complete variable domain (other parts from reference TRBV7-9 and TRBJ2-5): DTGVSQNPRHKITKRGQNVTFRCDPISEHNRLYWYRQTLGQGPEFLTYFQNEAQLEKSRLLSDRFSAERPKGSFSTLEIQRTEQGDSAMYLCASSPGLAQETQYFGPGTRLLVL.

The chain combines TRBV5-1 with TRBJ1-4; 7 bases agree with TRBD1. Germline loops: CDR1 SGHRS, CDR2 YFSETQ. The V gene end was trimmed by 3 bases and the J gene end by 0 bases; junction bases not matched to a gene: 8. The CDR3 sequence is 17 residues long. CDR3: CASSSDRRGSTNEKLFF. CDR3 DNA sequence: TGCGCCAGCAGCTCGGACAGGCGGGGATCAACTAATGAAAAACTGTTTTTT.

The rearrangement links TRBV6-1 to TRBJ1-6; 8 nucleotides match TRBD1. From germline, CDR1 is MNHNS and CDR2 SASEGT. Losses at the gene ends were 6 bases for V and 6 bases for J; bases not matched to a gene: 1. This CDR3 has 13 residues. CDR3 sequence: CASRGTGNSPLHF. CDR3 DNA sequence: TGTGCCAGCAGGGGGACAGGTAATTCACCCCTCCACTTT.

This chain links TRBV7-2 with TRBJ2-3; D is undetermined. Trimming cost V 6 bases and J 0 bases, with 7 bases left between them. CDR1 is SGHTA and CDR2 is FQGNSA in the germline V gene. This CDR3 region has 13 residues. Here the CDR3 DNA reads TGTGCCAGCAGGGGTGTTAGCACAGATACGCAGTATTTT. It specifies CASRGVSTDTQYF.

In its sample, this clone was seen once. Other DNA sequences in this sample translate to the same CDR3. The gene calls are TRBV6-5 and TRBJ1-2, with D unresolved. The CDR3 consists of 13 residues. V lost 2 bases and J 4 bases, leaving 8 bases between the germline ends. The germline CDR1 and CDR2 sequences are MNHEY and SVGAGI. CDR3 sequence: CASSYGGGYGYTF. The DNA for the CDR3 is TGTGCCAGCAGTTACGGCGGTGGCTATGGCTACACCTTC.

The J gene is TRBJ2-1, the V gene TRBV19, with D tentatively TRBD1 or TRBD2 (6 bases each). Germline values: CDR1 LNHDA, CDR2 SQIVND (reference sequence). This CDR3 is 16 amino acids long. Trimming left V 1 base short and J 7 bases short, with 17 bases between. The CDR3 DNA sequence: TGTGCCAGTAGTATAGGTCGGGGGCCAGCCTTAAATGAGCAGTTCTTC. As protein: CASSIGRGPALNEQFF. Together with reference TRBV19 and TRBJ2-1, the CDR3 gives the full variable domain: DGGITQSPKYLFRKEGQNVTLSCEQNLNHDAMYWYRQDPGQGLRLIYYSQIVNDFQKGDIAEGYSVSREKKESFPLTVTSAQKNPTAFYLCASSIGRGPALNEQFFGPGTRLTVL.

V usage is TRBV5-4 and J usage is TRBJ1-6; D call uncertain. Germline V gives CDR1 SGHNT, CDR2 YYREEE (reference sequence). This CDR3 region has 14 residues. V was pared by 0 bases and J by 5 bases, with 6 bases between. The CDR3 sequence is CASSLGADNSPLHF. CDR3 nucleotides: TGTGCCAGCAGCTTGGGGGCAGATAATTCACCCCTCCACTTT.

On this clone: This sample also contains other DNA sequences that code for the same CDR3. J is TRBJ1-2 and V is TRBV5-1; maybe TRBD1 (6 bases). Germline V gene sequence: CDR1 SGHRS, CDR2 YFSETQ. Trimming cost V 1 base and J 2 bases, with 9 bases left between them. The CDR3 has 14 amino acids. CDR3: CASSLTTGNYGYTF. The CDR3 DNA reads TGCGCCAGCAGCTTGACCACAGGGAACTATGGCTACACCTTC.